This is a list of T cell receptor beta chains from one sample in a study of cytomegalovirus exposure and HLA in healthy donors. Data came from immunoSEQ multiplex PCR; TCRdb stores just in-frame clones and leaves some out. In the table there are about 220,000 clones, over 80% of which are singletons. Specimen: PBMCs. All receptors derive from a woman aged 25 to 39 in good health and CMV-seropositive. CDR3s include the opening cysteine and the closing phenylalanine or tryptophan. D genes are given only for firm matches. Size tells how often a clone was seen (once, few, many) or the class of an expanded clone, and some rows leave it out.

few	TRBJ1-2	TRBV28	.	TGTGCCAGCAGGGCCGGCGGGGCAGTCTATGGCTACACCTTC	CASRAGGAVYGYTF
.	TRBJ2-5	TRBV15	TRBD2	TGTGCCACCAGCAGAGATCTAGCGGGAGGGTTTGAGACCCAGTACTTC	CATSRDLAGGFETQYF
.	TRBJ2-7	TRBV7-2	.	TGTGCCAGCAGCTTAGTTGAGGGTATCTACGAGCAGTACTTC	CASSLVEGIYEQYF
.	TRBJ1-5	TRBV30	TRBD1	TGTGCCTGGAGACGACAGGGGGAGGTTCAGCCCCAGCATTTT	CAWRRQGEVQPQHF
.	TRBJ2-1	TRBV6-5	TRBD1	TGTGCCAGCAGTCGCGGACAGGCTGAGCAGTTCTTC	CASSRGQAEQFF
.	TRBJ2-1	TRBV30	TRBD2	TGTGCCTGGAGCCTGACTAGCGGGAGGGTTCATGAGCAGTTCTTC	CAWSLTSGRVHEQFF
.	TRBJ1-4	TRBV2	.	TGTGCCAGCAGTCGTCCCGGGGGGTCCGACTCAACTAATGAAAAACTGTTTTTT	CASSRPGGSDSTNEKLFF
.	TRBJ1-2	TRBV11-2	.	TGTGCCAGCAGCTTAGAGGCCGGGGCGGGCTATGGCTACACCTTC	CASSLEAGAGYGYTF
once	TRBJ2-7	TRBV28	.	TGTGCCAGCAGTTCTGGACAGTTGTCCTACGAGCAGTACTTC	CASSSGQLSYEQYF
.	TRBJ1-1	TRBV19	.	TGTGCCAGTAGTATCGGTTGGGCCGTTAACACTGAAGCTTTCTTT	CASSIGWAVNTEAFF
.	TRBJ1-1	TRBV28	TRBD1	TGTGCCAGCAGTAGGACAGGGTATAGCACTGAAGCTTTCTTT	CASSRTGYSTEAFF